Listed here is a single T cell receptor beta chain. The antigen remains unidentified. The V and J ends lost 4 bases and 4 bases respectively, with 11 bases between them. Germline CDR1 reads LNHNV; CDR2 reads YYDKDF (reference sequence). The CDR3 is made up of 14 amino acids. As the sequencing template, cDNA was produced by extracting RNA and reverse transcribing it. TCRdb's table, derived via immunoSEQ multiplex PCR, lists solely in-frame clones and lacks some. Of 95,000 to 110,000 clones listed, roughly 84% are singletons. This sample stems from a study of CD8+ T cells in alopecia areata. General study findings and limits: With tofacitinib ongoing, many expanded lesional clones persisted in both scalp and blood.

The treatment here: oral pan-JAK inhibitor, 5-10 mg twice daily. The rearrangement links TRBV15 to TRBJ2-1; TRBD2 might be the D (7 bases). The receptor's source is a human donor with alopecia areata. Source: CD8+ T cells sorted from blood, taken at week 24, from a patient treated with tofacitinib. This CDR3 reads CATSTRGQYNEQFF. Written as DNA, the CDR3 is TGTGCCACCAGCACGCGGGGGCAATACAATGAGCAGTTCTTC.